The 21 T cell receptor beta chains in this list originate from one sample, sequenced in a study of blood T cell repertoires in COVID-19. Sequenced by immunoSEQ multiplex PCR; TCRdb stores in-frame clones only, minus some. The data contain 200,000 to 250,000 clones, less than 90% of them singletons. Source material: peripheral blood. The receptor source for this set is a man in his fifties or sixties with acute or convalescent COVID-19.

The chain joins TRBV7-2 to TRBJ1-1; weak D call: TRBD1 (5 bases). V was shortened by 1 base and J by 0 bases, with 12 bases between the two germline ends. The CDR3 runs 16 residues. The germline V gene encodes CDR1 SGHTA and CDR2 FQGNSA. The CDR3 DNA sequence: TGTGCCAGCAGCTTAGTACCTCGGGGGGTGAACACTGAAGCTTTCTTT. Encoded protein: CASSLVPRGVNTEAFF.

This chain joins TRBV6-5 and TRBJ2-7, with a weak D call TRBD2 (5 bases). Germline V gene lookup returns CDR1 MNHEY and CDR2 SVGAGI. The CDR3 totals 14 residues. V was pared by 6 bases and J by 2 bases, with 14 bases between. The CDR3 protein is CASSLTGKAYEQYF. CDR3 in DNA: TGTGCCAGCAGCCTCACCGGGAAAGCCTACGAGCAGTACTTC.

The chain combines TRBV2 with TRBJ1-3; possibly TRBD1 for D (5 bases). Trimming removed 6 bases at V and 0 bases at J, with 12 bases between. In germline, CDR1 is SNHLY, CDR2 FYNNEI. CDR3 length: 15 amino acids. This chain's CDR3 is CASREQVISGNTIYF. The DNA for the CDR3 is TGTGCCAGCAGGGAACAGGTGATCTCTGGAAACACCATATATTTT.

The chain combines TRBV10-3 with TRBJ2-5; 10 bases match TRBD1. The CDR3 sequence is 13 residues long. Germline lookup yields CDR1 ENHRY and CDR2 SYGVKD. The CDR3 sequence is CGSGTGVEETQYF. For the CDR3, the DNA is TGTGGTTCCGGGACAGGGGTTGAGGAGACCCAGTACTTC.

The chain recombines TRBV4-2 with TRBJ2-1, with no clear D. The ends were cut back, 1 base at V and 2 bases at J, with 12 bases in the middle. CDR3 length: 16 residues. Germline CDR1 LGHNA, CDR2 YNFKEQ. CDR3 nucleotide sequence: TGTGCCAGCAGCCAAGGAGATGTCCAACCCTACAATGAGCAGTTCTTC. It encodes CASSQGDVQPYNEQFF.

This clone was found once. The V and J genes are TRBV2 and TRBJ2-1; D is possibly TRBD2 (6 bases). CDR3 length equals 12 residues. The germline V gene encodes CDR1 SNHLY and CDR2 FYNNEI. Trimming removed 5 bases from V and 9 bases from J, with 11 bases in between. The DNA of the CDR3 is TGTGCCAGCAGTCCGGGAGATGGTGAGCAGTTCTTC. Its translation: CASSPGDGEQFF.

The gene calls are TRBV4-3 and TRBJ2-1; 8 nucleotides align to TRBD2. The CDR3 sequence is 17 residues long. CDR1 is LGHNA and CDR2 is YSLEER in the germline V gene. The V segment lost 2 bases and the J segment 3 bases; nucleotides outside the gene matches: 9. The CDR3 sequence: CASSQSKRENSYNEQFF. In DNA, the CDR3 is TGCGCCAGCAGCCAATCCAAGCGGGAGAATAGCTACAATGAGCAGTTCTTC.

The rearrangement links TRBV2 to TRBJ2-5, with 10 bases that match TRBD1. CDR1 is SNHLY, CDR2 FYNNEI, per germline. V shed 5 bases, J shed 2 bases, and the junction held 5 bases outside the gene matches. This CDR3 comprises 15 residues. The CDR3 is CASSRGDRGQETQYF. As DNA, the CDR3 is TGTGCCAGCAGTCGAGGGGACAGGGGTCAAGAGACCCAGTACTTC.

The chain carries TRBV28 and TRBJ1-3, with 8 bases fitting TRBD1. V was clipped by 6 bases and J by 3 bases; unmatched bases: 10. The CDR3 runs to 16 residues. CDR1 and CDR2 from the germline V gene are MDHEN and SYDVKM. In DNA form, the CDR3 reads TGTGCCAGCAGCAGACACCAGGGGGCTGGTGGAAACACCATATATTTT. Amino acid sequence: CASSRHQGAGGNTIYF. Full variable domain (missing parts from reference TRBV28 and TRBJ1-3): DVKVTQSSRYLVKRTGEKVFLECVQDMDHENMFWYRQDPGLGLRLIYFSYDVKMKEKGDIPEGYSVSREKKERFSLILESASTNQTSMYLCASSRHQGAGGNTIYFGEGSWLTVV.

This chain uses TRBV7-3 with TRBJ2-3; D might be TRBD2 (5 bases). The CDR3 runs to 16 residues. Germline CDR1 is SGHTA and CDR2 is FQGTGA. The germline V and J ends were trimmed by 2 bases and 0 bases, with 12 bases remaining between them. Here the CDR3 DNA reads TGTGCCAGCAGCTTAGCCGAGGGCTTAAGCACAGATACGCAGTATTTT. Amino acid sequence: CASSLAEGLSTDTQYF. Full variable domain (rest looked up from reference TRBV7-3 and TRBJ2-3): GAGVSQTPSNKVTEKGKYVELRCDPISGHTALYWYRQSLGQGPEFLIYFQGTGAADDSGLPNDRFFAVRPEGSVSTLKIQRTERGDSAVYLCASSLAEGLSTDTQYFGPGTRLTVL.

CDR3 region: CASSLQHKPQHF. The CDR3 nucleotides read TGTGCCAGCAGTCTACAGCACAAGCCCCAGCATTTT. This chain connects TRBV28 to TRBJ1-5; D is undetermined. The germline gives CDR1 MDHEN, CDR2 SYDVKM. CDR3 size: 12 residues. Trimming left V 5 bases short and J 8 bases short, with 10 bases between.

About this clone itself: Other DNA sequences within the sample encode an identical CDR3. CDR3 in amino acids: CASSYSGQGVSGELFF. DNA for the CDR3: TGTGCCAGCAGTTACTCCGGCCAGGGGGTCTCTGGGGAGCTGTTTTTT. The chain links TRBV6-5 to TRBJ2-2, with 7 nucleotides matching TRBD1. CDR1 MNHEY and CDR2 SVGAGI come from the germline V gene. The J segment lost 8 bases and the V segment lost 0 bases, leaving 9 bases of the junction unmatched. This CDR3 spans 16 amino acids.

The chain joins TRBV28 to TRBJ1-5; D gene unclear. The germline V gene encodes CDR1 MDHEN and CDR2 SYDVKM. The CDR3 has 11 amino acids. V was pared by 5 bases and J by 6 bases, with 5 bases between. The CDR3 region is CASSAGQPQHF. The DNA of the CDR3 is TGTGCCAGCAGTGCGGGTCAGCCCCAGCATTTT.

The rearrangement joins TRBV9 to TRBJ2-3; 15 bases fit TRBD2. Germline V gene data show CDR1 as SGDLS and CDR2 as YYNGEE. The CDR3 consists of 20 residues. The junction had 13 bases not matched to a gene; V was cut back by 3 bases and J by 2 bases. The CDR3 is CASSAAGLAGGIPNTDTQYF. The DNA of the CDR3 is TGTGCCAGCAGCGCCGCGGGACTAGCGGGAGGTATACCAAACACAGATACGCAGTATTTT.

The CDR3 bases are TGTGCCAGCAGCTTACGGGACAGGGGCCCCTACGAGCAGTACTTC. This sequence encodes CASSLRDRGPYEQYF. The chain uses TRBV7-6 and TRBJ2-7, with 10 bases that match TRBD1. The V and J ends lost 2 bases and 2 bases, in that order; junction bases with no gene match: 3. Per the germline V gene, CDR1 is SGHVS and CDR2 is FNYEAQ. The CDR3 is 15 residues long. Drawing the rest from reference TRBV7-6 and TRBJ2-7, the complete variable domain is GAGVSQSPRYKVTKRGQDVALRCDPISGHVSLYWYRQALGQGPEFLTYFNYEAQQDKSGLPNDRFSAERPEGSISTLTIQRTEQRDSAMYRCASSLRDRGPYEQYFGPGTRLTVT.

The chain recombines TRBV7-2 with TRBJ2-7; D gene unclear. This CDR3 is 15 amino acids long. CDR1 is SGHTA and CDR2 is FQGNSA in the germline V gene. The V gene lost 0 bases and the J gene lost 1 base, with 10 bases spanning the gap. CDR3 nucleotides: TGTGCCAGCAGCTTAGCAAGAGCAGGTTCCTACGAGCAGTACTTC. Its translation is CASSLARAGSYEQYF.

The chain carries TRBV27 and TRBJ2-7; TRBD2 matches 8 bases. This CDR3 contains 16 residues. Germline V gene lookup returns CDR1 MNHEY and CDR2 SMNVEV (reference sequence). V lost 0 bases to trimming and J lost 3 bases; unmatched junction nucleotides: 7. CDR3 protein: CASSLSGLAGYYEQYF. The CDR3 nucleotides are TGTGCCAGCAGTTTATCTGGCCTAGCGGGTTACTACGAGCAGTACTTC.

The chain recombines TRBV28 with TRBJ1-6; D remains unclear. Trimming shortened V by 7 bases and J by 6 bases, and 13 bases separated the two germline ends. The germline V gene has CDR1 MDHEN and CDR2 SYDVKM. This CDR3 has 14 amino acids. The CDR3 loop is CASISGSRNSPLHF. The CDR3 bases are TGTGCCAGCATTTCGGGATCCCGTAATTCACCCCTCCACTTT.

This sequence joins TRBV19 and TRBJ2-7; maybe TRBD1 (5 bases). This CDR3 is built from 13 residues. The V and J ends lost 5 bases and 2 bases respectively, with 10 bases between them. CDR1 and CDR2 from the germline V gene are LNHDA and SQIVND (reference sequence). The CDR3 spells CASSARQTYEQYF. CDR3 in DNA: TGTGCCAGTAGTGCGAGACAGACCTACGAGCAGTACTTC.

This rearrangement joins TRBV3-1 (or the pseudogene TRBV3-2) to TRBJ1-2, with TRBD1 matching over 9 bases. The CDR3 runs 15 residues. V was pared by 0 bases and J by 4 bases, with 3 bases of the junction left unmatched. Germline lookup yields CDR1 LGHDT and CDR2 YNNKEL (reference sequence). This CDR3 reads CASSQEDRGSYGYTF. In DNA form, the CDR3 reads TGTGCCAGCAGCCAAGAGGACAGGGGAAGCTATGGCTACACCTTC.

J is TRBJ1-4 and V is TRBV27; TRBD1 agrees at 7 bases. The germline V gene has CDR1 MNHEY and CDR2 SMNVEV (reference sequence). The CDR3 has 14 residues. J was trimmed by 5 bases and V by 3 bases; bases with no gene match: 3. CDR3 sequence: CASSFTGVNEKLFF. The CDR3 DNA is TGTGCCAGCAGTTTCACAGGGGTAAATGAAAAACTGTTTTTT.